This TCR beta chain was profiled in a study of lymphopenia after photon versus proton radiotherapy. The study's findings and limits: In patients who died, overall survival fell as post-nadir TCR diversity dropped more. Under photons, naive T cells and diversity fell while effector/memory populations rose. After the lymphocyte nadir, photon-treated repertoires showed oligoclonal expansion, especially of CD8+ Temra cells.

TCRdb keeps only in-frame clones here, not all; method: immunoSEQ multiplex PCR. The top ten clones hold around 5.1% of a sample with about 160,000 clones, around nine tenths of them seen once. Concerning this clone itself: Its antigen is not identified.

There are 14 residues in the CDR3. Between the trimmed V and J ends, which lost 2 bases and 3 bases, there was a span of 13 bases. Germline V lookup: CDR1 SQVTM, CDR2 ANQGSEA. The rearrangement joins TRBV29-1 to TRBJ2-5, with D possibly matching TRBD2 (6 bases). The specimen comprised peripheral blood, sampled from a patient treated with photon-based radiotherapy. This TCR derives from a man aged 45-65 years with gastric cancer. For the CDR3, the DNA is TGCAGCGTTGAACCGCTGCGGGGAGAAGAGACCCAGTACTTC. Residues: CSVEPLRGEETQYF.